This T cell receptor beta chain was profiled in a study of Graves' ophthalmopathy and Graves' hyperthyroidism (dated by TCRdb to 2017 to 2018). About the investigation overall: Peripheral blood samples were taken at the time of initial diagnosis, before any treatment was given. The study used signatures of the TCR beta repertoire to tell Graves' ophthalmopathy apart from Graves' hyperthyroidism and to predict which patients would progress to ophthalmopathy. In total, approximately 130 blood samples were TCR-sequenced: around 42 ophthalmopathy, about 75 hyperthyroidism and some 17 hyperthyroidism-to-ophthalmopathy patients. To explore V-J signatures distinguishing ophthalmopathy from hyperthyroidism, a discovery set of about 99 patients (roughly 42 ophthalmopathy, over 55 stable hyperthyroidism) was enrolled. An independent validation cohort was composed of 18 to 20 hyperthyroidism patients and around 16 patients who later progressed from hyperthyroidism to ophthalmopathy. In five to seven hyperthyroidism patients, the T-cell repertoire of thyroid tissue was compared with the T-cell repertoire of blood. Once sampling was done, hyperthyroidism patients were given methimazole at a starting dose of 30 mg daily, while ophthalmopathy patients were given high-dose intravenous methylprednisolone. The approximately 95 discovery patients were divided at random into training and test sets in a 7:3 ratio.

V sheds 8 bases and J sheds 7 bases, leaving 12 bases between their ends. Counted from cysteine to phenylalanine, this CDR3 has 11 amino acids. Here the CDR3 DNA is all that survives: 33 bases in frame from base 1. According to the germline V gene, CDR1 reads MNHNS and CDR2 reads SASEGT. This clonotype was seen many times. Its antigen is currently not known. No much larger clone is present one base from it, and per-base qualities are unavailable. Results and caveats for the whole study, not just this receptor: The 13-signature model separated ophthalmopathy from stable hyperthyroidism with roughly 88% sensitivity and around 81% specificity in cross-validation, and 80%/75% in the test set. Sample size was not statistically predetermined, and group allocation was not concealed from the investigators. In validation, the model predicted ophthalmopathy progression with more than 55% sensitivity and less than 80% specificity; some 13 predicted patients were CT-confirmed with GO in a median of 6.5 months. Most expanded thyroid clonotypes with frequency above 0.001 were also detected in blood, suggesting blood repertoires may reflect the thyroid immune response.

TCR beta CDR3 regions were amplified from RNA transcripts for repertoire sequencing. The first round was an RT-PCR using HTBI primers with the Qiagen OneStep RT-PCR kit, and this first round was followed by a second-round multiplex PCR, then size selection and purification. Libraries were sequenced paired-end with 100 bp reads on an Illumina HiSeq2000. From the authors' description of their analysis: SOAPnuke was used to process the reads, throwing out any read that had adapters, had uncalled bases, had a mean Phred below 15, or lacked an exact constant-primer or identifier match. High-quality paired reads were merged with COPE v1.2.5. Each unique nucleotide sequence was defined as a clonotype, and clonotypes were aligned to IMGT TRB V, D and J references with MiTCR v1.1. Analysis was restricted to V-J combinations with a frequency above 0.0001, which covered 99% to 99.2% of repertoires. A TCR clonal expansion and chaos score per V-J combination was defined as the ratio of F50 clonal expansion to chaos observed in the TCRdist matrix. Welch's t-statistics and random forest were used to reduce the features to 10 to 15 V-J combinations, which were then used as input to a naive Bayes classifier. The Morisita-Horn index was used to measure how similar the thyroid and blood repertoires were. TCRdb ran its own pipeline on the public reads, namely fastp trimming at Q25 and MiXCR clone calling, and kept in-frame beta chains. Each record represents a unique CDR3 protein, reported with the most common genes and DNA among its rows. TCRdb, not the original authors, processed these V and J calls. The sample table holds about 380,000 distinct CDR3 sequences, of which 15% were seen once. The ten largest clones capture 5.5% to 7% of the sample.

Stable hyperthyroidism was defined as no progression to ophthalmopathy within 18 months of follow-up. The hyperthyroidism patients were 18 to 65 years old and newly diagnosed, with a disease duration of less than 2 months. Patients with other autoimmune diseases, uncontrolled infections, pregnancy or lactation were excluded from the study. Diagnosis was based on clinical symptoms, serum thyroxine, TRAb, thyroid ultrasound and orbital computed tomography. PBMCs were isolated from 7.5 to 10 ml of fresh peripheral blood by Ficoll-Paque density gradient centrifugation. Total RNA was extracted with Trizol reagent and quality-checked on an Agilent 2100 Bioanalyzer.

This clonotype was sampled from a woman aged 18-29 years with stable Graves' hyperthyroidism. Donor details come from another sample of the same person, matched by shared clones. The sample was peripheral blood. The rearrangement joined TRBV6-1 to TRBJ2-7; TRBD2 could be the D gene, as 5 bases match. This receptor carries the CDR3 CASRTLGEQYF. The base sequence is TGTGCCAGCCGGACTCTAGGGGAGCAGTACTTC.